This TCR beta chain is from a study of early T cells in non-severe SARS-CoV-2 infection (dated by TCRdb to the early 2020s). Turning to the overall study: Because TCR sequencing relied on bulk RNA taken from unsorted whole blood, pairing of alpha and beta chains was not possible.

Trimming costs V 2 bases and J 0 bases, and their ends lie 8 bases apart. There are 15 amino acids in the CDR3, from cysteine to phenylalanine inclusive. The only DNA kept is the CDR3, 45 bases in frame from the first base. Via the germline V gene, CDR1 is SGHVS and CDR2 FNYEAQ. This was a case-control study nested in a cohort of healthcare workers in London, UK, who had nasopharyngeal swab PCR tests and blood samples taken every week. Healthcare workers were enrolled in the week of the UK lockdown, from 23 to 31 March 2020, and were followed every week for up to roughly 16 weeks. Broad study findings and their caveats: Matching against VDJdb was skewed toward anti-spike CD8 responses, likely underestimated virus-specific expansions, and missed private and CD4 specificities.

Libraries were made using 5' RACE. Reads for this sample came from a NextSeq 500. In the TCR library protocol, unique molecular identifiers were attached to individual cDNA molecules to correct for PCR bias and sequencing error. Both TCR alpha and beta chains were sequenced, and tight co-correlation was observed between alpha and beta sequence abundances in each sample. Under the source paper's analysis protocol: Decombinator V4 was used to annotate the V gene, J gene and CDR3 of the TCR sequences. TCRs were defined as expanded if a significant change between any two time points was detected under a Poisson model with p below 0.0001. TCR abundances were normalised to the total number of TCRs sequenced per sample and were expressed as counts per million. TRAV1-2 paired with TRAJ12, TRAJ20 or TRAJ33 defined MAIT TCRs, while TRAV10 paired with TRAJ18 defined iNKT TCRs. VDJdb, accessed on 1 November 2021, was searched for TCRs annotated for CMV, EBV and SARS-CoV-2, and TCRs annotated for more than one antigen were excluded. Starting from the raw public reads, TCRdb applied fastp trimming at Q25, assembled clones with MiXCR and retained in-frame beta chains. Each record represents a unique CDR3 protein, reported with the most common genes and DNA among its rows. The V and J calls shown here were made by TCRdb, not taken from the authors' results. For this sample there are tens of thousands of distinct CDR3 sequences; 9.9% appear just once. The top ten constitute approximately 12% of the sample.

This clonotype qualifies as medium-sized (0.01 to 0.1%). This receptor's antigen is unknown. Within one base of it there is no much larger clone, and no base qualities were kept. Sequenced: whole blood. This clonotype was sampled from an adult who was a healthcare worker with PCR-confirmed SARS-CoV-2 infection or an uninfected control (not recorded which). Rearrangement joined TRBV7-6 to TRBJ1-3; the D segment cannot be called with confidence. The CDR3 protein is CASSLLDSSGNTIYF. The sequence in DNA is TGTGCCAGCAGCTTATTAGATAGCTCTGGAAACACCATATATTTT.